This is a list of T cell receptor beta chains from one sample in a study of human T cells and chemical hapten exposure. TCRdb reprocessed the RACE reads with MiXCR, giving one entry per CDR3 protein. The data show around 130,000 distinct CDR3 sequences, roughly 9.5% seen once. The sample comprised whole blood. The origin of the receptors is a male donor in good health. Some clones in this sample may be carry-over from other donors' samples. Both conserved end residues are part of each CDR3. The order of the fields is D gene, clone size, J gene, V gene, CDR3 DNA, CDR3 protein. A D gene is named only where the DNA matches it firmly. Only some rows state a clone size, as once, few, many or a class for expanded clones.

>-|few|TRBJ2-2|TRBV5-1
TGCGCCAGCAGCTTGGCCCCCACAGGGAACACCGGGGAGCTGTTTTTT
CASSLAPTGNTGELFF
>-|few|TRBJ2-7|TRBV2
TGTGCCAGCAGTGAGCCCGGGAACGAGCAGTACTTC
CASSEPGNEQYF
>-|-|TRBJ2-1|TRBV7-6
TGTGCCAGCAGCCCACGGACATCCTACAATGAGCAGTTCTTC
CASSPRTSYNEQFF
>-|few|TRBJ2-7|TRBV9
TGTGCCAGCAGCGCACCTCTTGCTGACGAGCAGTACTTC
CASSAPLADEQYF
>TRBD2|few|TRBJ2-7|TRBV10-3
TGTGCCATCAGTGGGACTAGCGGGACCTACGAGCAGTACTTC
CAISGTSGTYEQYF
>TRBD1|few|TRBJ2-2|TRBV7-6
TGTGCCAGCAGCTTCGATCCACAGGGGGTCACCGGGGAGCTGTTTTTT
CASSFDPQGVTGELFF
>-|few|TRBJ2-3|TRBV7-8
TGTGCCAGCAGCTTAGATCCAGTCACAGATACGCAGTATTTT
CASSLDPVTDTQYF
>-|-|TRBJ1-1|TRBV6-5
TGTGCCAGCAGTACCCTCTCCCCAGGGGAGGTGGGGGACACTAAAGCTTTCTTT
CASSTLSPGEVGDTKAFF
>-|few|TRBJ2-1|TRBV19
TGTGCCAGTAGTAGATCGGACTCCTACAATGAGCAGTTCTTC
CASSRSDSYNEQFF
>TRBD1|few|TRBJ2-4|TRBV6-6
TGTGCCAGCAGTTACTCTACAGGGGGCAAAAGGGGTTTAGCCAAAAACATTCAGTACTTC
CASSYSTGGKRGLAKNIQYF
>-|-|TRBJ2-2|TRBV5-1
TGCGCCAGCAGCTTGGGTCAGGACACCGGGGAGCTGTTTTTT
CASSLGQDTGELFF
>-|few|TRBJ1-2|TRBV9
TGTGCCAGCAGCGCTCAGGAGGGGGCTAACTATGGCTACACCTTC
CASSAQEGANYGYTF
>TRBD1|-|TRBJ1-1|TRBV6-1
TGTGCCAGCAGTGCAGCAGGGGGGATGAACACTGAAGCTTTCTTT
CASSAAGGMNTEAFF
>-|many|TRBJ1-5|TRBV7-2
TGTGCCACCAGCCAGGGAAATCAGCCCCAGCATTTT
CATSQGNQPQHF
>-|many|TRBJ1-1|TRBV4-1
TGCGCCAGCAGCCGAGGACAGTCCACTGAAGCTTTCTTT
CASSRGQSTEAFF
>-|few|TRBJ1-2|TRBV4-2
TGTGCCAGCAGCCAAGAGTGGCATGGCTACACCTTC
CASSQEWHGYTF
>-|many|TRBJ1-5|TRBV7-9
TGTGCCAGCAGTCGGGATAACCGAAATCAGCCCCAGCATTTT
CASSRDNRNQPQHF
>-|-|TRBJ2-2|TRBV2
TGTGCCAGCGGACGGGACCGAAGCACCGGGGAGCTGTTTTTT
CASGRDRSTGELFF
>TRBD2|few|TRBJ2-2|TRBV24-1
TGTGCCACCAGTGATTCCAGCGGGAGTATTGGCGGGGAGCTGTTTTTT
CATSDSSGSIGGELFF
>TRBD2|many|TRBJ2-3|TRBV5-1
TGCGCCAGCAGCACGCGGACTAGCGGGTACACAGATACGCAGTATTTT
CASSTRTSGYTDTQYF
>-|many|TRBJ2-1|TRBV18
TGTGCCAGCTCACCACGGGACTCCTACAATGAGCAGTTCTTC
CASSPRDSYNEQFF
>-|-|TRBJ2-7|TRBV14
TGTGCCAGCAGCCAAGTGTCCAGACAGGACTACGAGCAGTACTTC
CASSQVSRQDYEQYF
>-|-|TRBJ1-1|TRBV12-3/TRBV12-4
TGTGCCAGCAGAAAAAGGGGGGGCGGCACTGAAGCTTTCTTT
CASRKRGGGTEAFF
>-|few|TRBJ1-5|TRBV7-2
TGTGCCAGCAGCTTAGGGCCCGGGGGCTTAGGCAATCAGCCCCAGCATTTT
CASSLGPGGLGNQPQHF
>-|few|TRBJ2-5|TRBV7-8
TGTGCCAGCAGCTTGTTGTCGCCAGAACAAGAGACCCAGTACTTC
CASSLLSPEQETQYF
>TRBD2|-|TRBJ2-1|TRBV20-1
TGCAGTGCTACACCACTTACGGGGGGAAAGGCTGAGCAGTTCTTC
CSATPLTGGKAEQFF
>TRBD1|few|TRBJ1-2|TRBV29-1
TGCAGCGTTGAAATGAGGGACAGGGGGCCTGGCTACACCTTC
CSVEMRDRGPGYTF
>TRBD2|many|TRBJ2-1|TRBV6-5
TGTGCCAGCAGTTCAAGCGGGAGCTCCTACAATGAGCAGTTCTTC
CASSSSGSSYNEQFF
>-|many|TRBJ2-7|TRBV25-1
TGTGCCAGCAGTGACAGTTACGAGCAGTACTTC
CASSDSYEQYF
>-|many|TRBJ1-3|TRBV6-2/TRBV6-3
TGTGCCAGCAGCCGACGACCGGGGGAGGACGCTGGAAACACCATATATTTT
CASSRRPGEDAGNTIYF
>TRBD1|many|TRBJ2-1|TRBV27
TGTGCCAGCAGTTCGATTGTTGGGGACAGGGGCCCTTTCTCCTACAATGAGCAGTTCTTC
CASSSIVGDRGPFSYNEQFF
>TRBD2|many|TRBJ2-1|TRBV20-1
TGCAGTGCTAGAGATCCTTTGACTAGCGCTTACAATGAGCAGTTCTTC
CSARDPLTSAYNEQFF
>TRBD1|many|TRBJ2-1|TRBV27
TGTGCCAGCACCTTACAACAGGGGTCCTACAATGAGCAGTTCTTC
CASTLQQGSYNEQFF
>-|-|TRBJ1-5|TRBV7-2
TGTGCCAGCTCCGGGACGGACCGCAATCAGCCCCAGCATTTT
CASSGTDRNQPQHF
>TRBD1|-|TRBJ2-7|TRBV27
TGTGCTACCCGGGACGGACAGGGTCCCTCCGAGCAGTACTTC
CATRDGQGPSEQYF
>TRBD1|-|TRBJ1-1|TRBV14
TGTGCCAGCAGCCAGAGGACAGGGGCGGGAACTGAAGCTTTCTTT
CASSQRTGAGTEAFF
>-|many|TRBJ2-3|TRBV10-3
TGTGCCATCAGTGAAAATCAGGGGATCACAGATACGCAGTATTTT
CAISENQGITDTQYF
>-|-|TRBJ1-2|TRBV7-2
TGTGCCAGCAGCTTAGGTCCGGGAATGGTGAATGGCTACACCTTC
CASSLGPGMVNGYTF
>TRBD2|-|TRBJ2-1|TRBV19
TGTGCCAGTAGTTCCGGGACTAGCGGGAGTATTTACCGCAATGAGCAGTTCTTC
CASSSGTSGSIYRNEQFF
>-|many|TRBJ2-2|TRBV5-1
TGCGCCAGCAGCTTTTCCTTTAACACAGCGGACCCCGGGGAGCTGTTTTTT
CASSFSFNTADPGELFF
>TRBD1|many|TRBJ1-2|TRBV29-1
TGCAGCGCAGACAGGGTGGAAGCTAACTATGGCTACACCTTC
CSADRVEANYGYTF
>-|few|TRBJ2-7|TRBV2
TGTGCCAGCAGTGTGCTAGCTCCCTACGAGCAGTACTTC
CASSVLAPYEQYF
>-|few|TRBJ2-2|TRBV19
TGTGCCACCAGTAATGGAGGGAACACCGGGGAGCTGTTTTTT
CATSNGGNTGELFF
>-|-|TRBJ2-1|TRBV6-2/TRBV6-3
TGTGCCAGCAGTTACTCGACGGCGGGGTCCTACAATGAGCAGTTCTTC
CASSYSTAGSYNEQFF
>-|many|TRBJ1-5|TRBV7-2
TGTGCCAGCAGCCCCCTGGGCAATCAGCCCCAGCATTTT
CASSPLGNQPQHF
>-|many|TRBJ2-1|TRBV5-1
TGCGCCAGCAGCAAATCCGGGGGAACTGTAAGCTCCTACAATGAGCAGTTCTTC
CASSKSGGTVSSYNEQFF
>-|many|TRBJ2-7|TRBV29-1
TGCAGCGTTGAAGATACAGAGACAGGTCGCCCCTACGAGCAGTACTTC
CSVEDTETGRPYEQYF
>-|few|TRBJ2-5|TRBV5-1
TGCGCCAGCAGCTTGAAGGACGAGCAAGAGACCCAGTACTTC
CASSLKDEQETQYF
>TRBD1|-|TRBJ1-2|TRBV6-2/TRBV6-3
TGTGCCAGCACCAAGGACAGGGGGCGAGGCGGCTACACCTTC
CASTKDRGRGGYTF
>-|-|TRBJ1-2|TRBV4-3
TGCGCCAGCAGCCAAGATCAGGCGCCCTATGGCTACACCTTC
CASSQDQAPYGYTF
>TRBD1|-|TRBJ2-7|TRBV6-5
TGTGCCAGCAGTGGCGTTTTTGGGACAGGCCTTTACTACGAGCAGTACTTC
CASSGVFGTGLYYEQYF